Presented here are 18 T cell receptor beta chains from one specimen sequenced in a study of T cell responses to AZD1222 COVID-19 vaccine. Libraries were prepared by immunoSEQ multiplex PCR; TCRdb keeps only in-frame clonotypes and omits some of them. The sample shows 95,000 to 120,000 clones, around nine tenths of them seen only once. Specimen: peripheral blood, collected on day 0 of MenACWY control vaccination. The source is an adult in good health.

This chain uses TRBV5-5 with TRBJ2-7; D assignment may be TRBD1 or TRBD2 (5 bases each). Germline-derived CDR1 and CDR2 are SGHKS and YYEKEE (reference sequence). The CDR3 totals 17 residues. Trimming removed 0 bases from V and 0 bases from J, with 16 bases in between. The CDR3 region has the DNA TGTGCCAGCAGCTTGGGGCGCCTCCCAGGGAGCTCCTACGAGCAGTACTTC. Translated: CASSLGRLPGSSYEQYF.

The rearrangement uses TRBV19 and TRBJ2-5; no clear D gene. CDR1 LNHDA and CDR2 SQIVND come from the germline V gene (reference sequence). This CDR3 spans 14 amino acids. V lost 4 bases and J lost 7, with 16 bases in between. The CDR3 DNA reads TGTGCCAGTAGTAGGGCCGGCAACCCGGGGACCCAGTACTTC. Translating it yields CASSRAGNPGTQYF.

This chain uses TRBV3-1 (or the pseudogene TRBV3-2) with TRBJ2-3; a weak D match, TRBD2 (6 bases). The CDR3 length is 13 residues. Between the trimmed V and J ends, which lost 9 bases and 3 bases, there was a span of 13 bases. CDR1 is LGHDT and CDR2 is YNNKEL in the germline V gene (reference sequence). The CDR3 protein is CASRGLGTDTQYF. CDR3 sequence (DNA): TGTGCCAGTCGGGGGTTAGGGACAGATACGCAGTATTTT.

The chain couples TRBV2 to TRBJ1-5; the D gene is possibly TRBD1 (6 bases). V gave up 5 bases and J gave up 7 bases, with 12 bases separating them. The CDR3 consists of 13 residues. CDR1 and CDR2 (germline): SNHLY, FYNNEI. The CDR3 coding sequence is TGTGCCAGCAGTCCGGGACATAGGCAGCCCCAGCATTTT. Its protein is CASSPGHRQPQHF. Complete variable domain (other parts from reference TRBV2 and TRBJ1-5): EPEVTQTPSHQVTQMGQEVILRCVPISNHLYFYWYRQILGQKVEFLVSFYNNEISEKSEIFDDQFSVERPDGSNFTLKIRSTKLEDSAMYFCASSPGHRQPQHFGDGTRLSIL.

Points on this clone: The junction shows a germline mismatch at one end, possibly a read error. The chain uses TRBV28 and TRBJ2-7; D tentatively reads TRBD1 or TRBD2 (5 bases each). The CDR3 covers 15 residues. Germline values: CDR1 MDHEN, CDR2 SYDVKM. In DNA, the CDR3 is TGTGCCAGCAGCCACCGGGGACGGCCTAACTACGGGCAGTACTTC. The encoded protein is CASSHRGRPNYGQYF.

The V and J genes are TRBV4-1 and TRBJ1-3; unclear D gene. V lost 1 base, J lost 2 bases, and 12 bases lay in between. Germline V gene sequence: CDR1 MGHRA, CDR2 YSYEKL. This CDR3 region has 16 residues. The CDR3 spells CASSQGQVYTGNTIYF. The CDR3 DNA reads as TGCGCCAGCAGCCAAGGGCAGGTGTATACTGGAAACACCATATATTTT.

This chain links TRBV12-3 or TRBV12-4 with TRBJ1-3; tentatively, D is TRBD1 (5 bases). Trimming removed 7 bases from V and 4 bases from J, with 11 bases in between. The CDR3 has 13 amino acids. CDR3 in amino acids: CASMIGVGNTIYF. DNA for the CDR3: TGTGCCAGCATGATAGGGGTCGGAAACACCATATATTTT.

The V gene is TRBV4-3, the J gene TRBJ2-7, with a weak D call TRBD1 (6 bases). Trimming removed 1 base at V and 0 bases at J, with 10 bases between. From germline, CDR1 is LGHNA and CDR2 YSLEER. The CDR3 runs to 15 residues. The CDR3 sequence is CASSQGQGSSYEQYF. DNA of the CDR3: TGCGCCAGCAGCCAAGGGCAGGGGAGCTCCTACGAGCAGTACTTC.

The table lists this clone with a few counts. V and J are TRBV5-6 and TRBJ2-5; 9 bases are a match to TRBD2. V lost 1 base to trimming and J lost 1 base; unmatched junction nucleotides: 11. Germline CDR1 reads SGHDT; CDR2 reads YYEEEE. The CDR3 sequence is 18 residues long. The CDR3 coding sequence is TGTGCCAGCAGCTTGCGTAGCGGGGGCCTCACGATCCAAGAGACCCAGTACTTC. Amino acids: CASSLRSGGLTIQETQYF.

This rearrangement joins TRBV7-9 to TRBJ2-4; D possibly corresponds to TRBD1 (5 bases). The V gene's germline CDR1 is SEHNR and CDR2 FQNEAQ (reference sequence). With 2 bases removed from V and 1 base from J, the gap between germline ends came to 9 bases. The CDR3 has 15 amino acids. The CDR3 DNA reads as TGTGCCAGCAGCTTATGGGGCGGTGCCAAAAACATTCAGTACTTC. This encodes CASSLWGGAKNIQYF.

This clone was found once. The V and J genes are TRBV30 and TRBJ1-6, with 10 bases that match TRBD1. The CDR3 is 15 amino acids. The V segment lost 1 base and the J segment 5 bases; nucleotides outside the gene matches: 2. CDR1 and CDR2 from the germline V gene are GTSNPN and SVGIG (reference sequence). CDR3 coding DNA: TGTGCCTGGAGTGAAGGGACAGGGGATAATTCACCCCTCCACTTT. Protein product: CAWSEGTGDNSPLHF.

The CDR3 bases are TGTGCCAGCAGTCAGAAGGGCCCGAACACTGAAGCTTTCTTT. Amino acid sequence: CASSQKGPNTEAFF. The chain employs TRBV6-5 and TRBJ1-1; D is unclear. The CDR3 spans 14 residues. V was clipped by 5 bases and J by 1 base, with 11 bases between them. The germline gives CDR1 MNHEY, CDR2 SVGAGI.

This clone was seen a single time. The chain has TRBV19 and TRBJ1-1; maybe TRBD1 (5 bases). This CDR3 region has 14 residues. The germline V gene has CDR1 LNHDA and CDR2 SQIVND (reference sequence). Deletions cut 3 bases from V and 11 bases from J, with 19 bases between. This chain's CDR3 is CASSINRPSRSAFF. The CDR3 DNA follows: TGTGCCAGTAGTATTAACAGGCCATCCCGCAGCGCTTTCTTT.

The gene calls are TRBV5-6 and TRBJ1-5; 10 nucleotides match TRBD1. The V segment lost 4 bases and the J segment 1 base; nucleotides outside the gene matches: 8. Germline CDR1 SGHDT, CDR2 YYEEEE. The CDR3 loop spans 17 amino acids. CDR3 sequence reads: CASSQGTGEGSNQPQHF. For the CDR3, the DNA is TGTGCCAGCAGCCAAGGGACAGGGGAAGGGAGCAATCAGCCCCAGCATTTT.

V is TRBV7-2 and J is TRBJ2-2; TRBD1 aligns across 9 bases. The CDR3 spans 15 residues. V was pared by 5 bases and J by 6 bases, with 7 bases of the junction left unmatched. Germline CDR1 and CDR2: SGHTA and FQGNSA. CDR3: CASSPGTGMAGELFF. The CDR3 DNA reads TGTGCCAGCAGCCCGGGGACAGGGATGGCCGGGGAGCTGTTTTTT.

This clone was observed a few times. The chain carries TRBV12-5 and TRBJ2-2; tentatively, D is TRBD1 (5 bases). CDR3 length equals 14 residues. Germline CDR1 and CDR2: LGHNT and FRNRAP. The V and J ends lost 6 bases and 4 bases respectively, with 12 bases between them. This chain's CDR3 is CASGLQVSTGELFF. The CDR3 DNA sequence: TGTGCTAGTGGCCTACAGGTTAGCACCGGGGAGCTGTTTTTT.

The rearrangement links TRBV6-4 to TRBJ2-5; 12 positions match TRBD2. The germline gives CDR1 MRHNA, CDR2 SNTAGT. The CDR3 runs to 17 residues. V trimming: 7 bases; J trimming: 1 base; junction bases outside the gene matches: 10. The CDR3 loop is CASIRSLAGGIQETQYF. CDR3 sequence (DNA): TGTGCCAGCATCCGAAGCCTAGCGGGGGGGATCCAAGAGACCCAGTACTTC.

CDR3 DNA sequence: TGTGCCACCTCGCAGGATTATACCGGGGAGCTGTTTTTT. Residues: CATSQDYTGELFF. The chain combines TRBV24-1 with TRBJ2-2; the D is unclear. The V gene's germline CDR1 is KGHDR and CDR2 SFDVKD. CDR3 length: 13 amino acids. The V end lost 9 bases, the J end lost 5 bases, and 12 bases lay between the germline ends.